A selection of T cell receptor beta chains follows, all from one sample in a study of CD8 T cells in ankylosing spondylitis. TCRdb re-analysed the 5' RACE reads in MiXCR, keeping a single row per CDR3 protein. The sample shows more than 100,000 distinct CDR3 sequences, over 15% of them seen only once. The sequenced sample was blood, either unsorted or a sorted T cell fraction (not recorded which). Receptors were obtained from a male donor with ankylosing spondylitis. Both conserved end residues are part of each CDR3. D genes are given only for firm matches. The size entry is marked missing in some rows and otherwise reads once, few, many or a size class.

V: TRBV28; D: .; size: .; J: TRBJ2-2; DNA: TGTGCCAGCAGTTTAGTTGGCGGGACCCACCCCGGGGAGCTGTTTTTT; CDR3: CASSLVGGTHPGELFF
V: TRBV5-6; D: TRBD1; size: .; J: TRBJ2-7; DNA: TGTGCCAGCAGCTGGGGACAGGGGGCTTCCTCCTACGAGCAGTACTTC; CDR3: CASSWGQGASSYEQYF
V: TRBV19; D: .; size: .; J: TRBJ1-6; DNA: TGTGCCAGTAGTGTCCTCGGGACTTATAATTCACCCCTCCACTTT; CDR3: CASSVLGTYNSPLHF
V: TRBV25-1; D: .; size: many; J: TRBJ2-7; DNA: TGTGCCAGCAGTGTTAGCTCCTACGAGCAGTACTTC; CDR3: CASSVSSYEQYF
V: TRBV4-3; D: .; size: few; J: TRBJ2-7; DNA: TGCGCCAGCAGCCAAGGTGTGCTGGGGAGCTACGAGCAGTACTTC; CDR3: CASSQGVLGSYEQYF
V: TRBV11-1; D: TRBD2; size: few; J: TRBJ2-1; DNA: TGTGCCAGCAGCCACCCGGGACTAGCGGGAGAACGCTTAGGGTACAATGAGCAGTTCTTC; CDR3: CASSHPGLAGERLGYNEQFF
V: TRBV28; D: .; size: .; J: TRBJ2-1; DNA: TGTGCCAGCAGTTTGGGGGGGCCAAAAAATGAGCAGTTCTTC; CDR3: CASSLGGPKNEQFF
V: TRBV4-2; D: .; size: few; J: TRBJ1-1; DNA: TGTGCCAGCAGCCAAGACAGAGCGCTTGAAGCTTTCTTT; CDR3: CASSQDRALEAFF
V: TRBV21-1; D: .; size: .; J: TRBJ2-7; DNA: TGTGCCAGCTGGTGGTCGAGCTCCTACGAGCAGTACTTC; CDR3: CASWWSSSYEQYF
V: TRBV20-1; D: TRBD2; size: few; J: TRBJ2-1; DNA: TGCAGTGCTACGGGACTAGCGGACCCTTTACTTTCCTACAATGAGCAGTTCTTC; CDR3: CSATGLADPLLSYNEQFF
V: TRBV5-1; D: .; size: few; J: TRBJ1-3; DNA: TGCGCCAGCAGTCTGGACGGATTCTCTGGAAACACCATATATTTT; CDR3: CASSLDGFSGNTIYF
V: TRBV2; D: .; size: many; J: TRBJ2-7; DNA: TGTGCCAGCCGGGGCTTGGAGCAGTACTTC; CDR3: CASRGLEQYF
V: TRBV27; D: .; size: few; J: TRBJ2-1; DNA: TGTGCCAGCAGTTTACAAGGCTACAATGAGCAGTTCTTC; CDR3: CASSLQGYNEQFF
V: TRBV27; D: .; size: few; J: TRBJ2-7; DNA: TGTGCCAGCAGGGGGGGCGGGAGCTCCTACGAGCAGTACTTC; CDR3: CASRGGGSSYEQYF
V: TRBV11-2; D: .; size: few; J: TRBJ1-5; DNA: TGTGCCAGCAGCTTAGGATGGGACCAGCCCCAGCATTTT; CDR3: CASSLGWDQPQHF
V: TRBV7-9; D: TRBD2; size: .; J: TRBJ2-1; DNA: TGTGCCAGCAGCCTCGGACTAGCGGGACCAATCGACAATGAGCAGTTCTTC; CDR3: CASSLGLAGPIDNEQFF
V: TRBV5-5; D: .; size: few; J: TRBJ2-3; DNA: TGTGCCAGCAGCTTGCCGCAAGCGATTCCAGATACGCAGTATTTT; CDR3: CASSLPQAIPDTQYF
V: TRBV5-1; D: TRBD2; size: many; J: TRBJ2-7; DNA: TGCGCCAGCAGCTCCGGGACTAGCGGGAGATACGAGCAGTACTTC; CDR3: CASSSGTSGRYEQYF
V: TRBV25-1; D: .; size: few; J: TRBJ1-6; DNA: TGTGCCAGCAGTGAATGGCGGGGAGAGAATTCACCCCTCCACTTT; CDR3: CASSEWRGENSPLHF
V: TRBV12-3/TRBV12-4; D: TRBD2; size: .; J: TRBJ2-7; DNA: TGTGCCAGCGCATTCGGGTCTAGCGGCTCCTACGAGCAGTACTTC; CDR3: CASAFGSSGSYEQYF
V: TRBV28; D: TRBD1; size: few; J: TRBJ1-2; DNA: TGTGCCAGCAGTCGACTTTGGGAGGGGGCGCGCGCCGACAACTATGGCTACACCTTC; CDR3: CASSRLWEGARADNYGYTF
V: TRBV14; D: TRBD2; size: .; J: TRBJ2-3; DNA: TGTGCCAGCAGCCAATTAGCGGGAGGACCTAGCACAGATACGCAGTATTTT; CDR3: CASSQLAGGPSTDTQYF
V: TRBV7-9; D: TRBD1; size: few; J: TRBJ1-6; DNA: TGTGCCAGCAGCTTAACCATCGCAACTAGGGGGCATTCACCCCTCCACTTT; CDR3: CASSLTIATRGHSPLHF
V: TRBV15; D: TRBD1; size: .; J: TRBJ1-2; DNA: TGTGCCACCAGCAGAGAACCAGGGGGTCCCTATGGCTACACCTTC; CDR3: CATSREPGGPYGYTF
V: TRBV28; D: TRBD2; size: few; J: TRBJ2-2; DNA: TGTGCCAGCAGCACGACTAGCCCCGGGGAGCTGTTTTTT; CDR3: CASSTTSPGELFF
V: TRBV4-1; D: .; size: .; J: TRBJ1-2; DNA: TGCGCCAGCAGCCAAGTACTGAGGGCAGGGAATCGGTATGGCTACACCTTC; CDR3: CASSQVLRAGNRYGYTF
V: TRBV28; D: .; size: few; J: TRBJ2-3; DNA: TGTGCCAGCAGCCCGACAGTAGTCGGGGTAATTACGCAGTATTTT; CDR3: CASSPTVVGVITQYF
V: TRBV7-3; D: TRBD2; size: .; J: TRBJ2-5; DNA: TGTGCCAGCAGCCTAAGCGGGGGTATCCAGACCCAGTACTTC; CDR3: CASSLSGGIQTQYF
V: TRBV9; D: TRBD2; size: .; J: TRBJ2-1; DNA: TGTGCCAGCAGCTCGCTAGCGGGAGTCGCCTACAATGAGCAGTTCTTC; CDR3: CASSSLAGVAYNEQFF
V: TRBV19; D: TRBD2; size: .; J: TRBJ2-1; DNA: TGTGCCAGTAGTATAGATACTACCGCGGGGGGGTTCTACAATGAGCAGTTCTTC; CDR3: CASSIDTTAGGFYNEQFF
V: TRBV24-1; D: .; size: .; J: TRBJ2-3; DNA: TGTGCCACCAGTGAGTCGCGCACAGATACGCAGTATTTT; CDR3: CATSESRTDTQYF
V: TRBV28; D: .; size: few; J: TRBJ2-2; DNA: TGTGCCAGCAGTAGTACAAACACCGGGGAGCTGTTTTTT; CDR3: CASSSTNTGELFF
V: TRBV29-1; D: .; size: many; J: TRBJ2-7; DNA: TGCAGCGTTGAAGATTCGGACTACGAGCAGTACTTC; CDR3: CSVEDSDYEQYF
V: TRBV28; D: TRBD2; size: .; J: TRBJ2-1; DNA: TGTGCCAGCAGCCCAACTAGCGGTGAGCAGTTCTTC; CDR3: CASSPTSGEQFF
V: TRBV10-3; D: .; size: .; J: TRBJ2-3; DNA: TGTGCCATCAGTGACTCAGACATCACAGATACGCAGTATTTT; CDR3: CAISDSDITDTQYF
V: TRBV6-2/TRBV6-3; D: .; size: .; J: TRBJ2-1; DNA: TGTGCCAGTATTGAGGACTCTAGCGATGAGCAGTTCTTC; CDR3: CASIEDSSDEQFF
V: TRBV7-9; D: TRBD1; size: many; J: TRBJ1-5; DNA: TGTGCCAGCAGCGCGGACAGGGAGGAATATCGCAATCAGCCCCAGCATTTT; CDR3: CASSADREEYRNQPQHF
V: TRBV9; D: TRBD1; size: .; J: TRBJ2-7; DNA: TGTGCCAGCAGCGTAGGGGACAGCTCCTACGAGCAGTACTTC; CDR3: CASSVGDSSYEQYF
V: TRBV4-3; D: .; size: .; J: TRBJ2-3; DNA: TGCGCCAGCAGCCAAGTTAGGGGGGATACGCAGTATTTT; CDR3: CASSQVRGDTQYF
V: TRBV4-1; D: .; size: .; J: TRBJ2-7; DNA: TGCGCCAGCAGCCCTCGGACCACGACAAACGAGCAGTACTTC; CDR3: CASSPRTTTNEQYF
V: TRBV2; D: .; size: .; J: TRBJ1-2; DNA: TGTGCCAGCAGTGAAGCGCCGCAGGGCACTAGACTTTATGGCTACACCTTC; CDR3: CASSEAPQGTRLYGYTF
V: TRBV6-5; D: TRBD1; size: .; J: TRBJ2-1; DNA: TGTGCCAGCAGTTACTCGTTAGGCGACAGGGAATACTACAATGAGCAGTTCTTC; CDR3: CASSYSLGDREYYNEQFF